This passage covers 29 T cell receptor beta chains from one sample sequenced in a study of post-analysis software for immune sequencing data. The study's findings and limits: TRBV5-6, TRBV5-1 and TRBV20-1 were among roughly 5 TRBV segments more frequent in patients than controls.

TCR beta cDNA libraries included unique molecular identifiers. MiXCR, run by TCRdb on the PCR reads, gives a single entry per CDR3 protein. This table has approximately 730,000 distinct CDR3 sequences, about 32% appearing once. These receptors have no identified antigens. The sample taken for sequencing was blood. The source is a girl under 18 with multiple sclerosis.

V usage is TRBV5-1 and J usage is TRBJ2-6; D unresolved. Deletions cut 3 bases from V and 0 bases from J, with 10 bases between. CDR1 is SGHRS, CDR2 YFSETQ, per germline. There are 16 residues in the CDR3. This CDR3 is CASSSDSLSGANVLTF. The CDR3 region has the DNA TGCGCCAGCAGCTCCGACTCTCTCTCTGGGGCCAACGTCCTGACTTTC.

The V gene is TRBV5-1, the J gene TRBJ1-5; D might be TRBD1 (6 bases). Trimming pared 0 bases from V and 7 bases from J, leaving 14 bases between. Germline V CDR1 and CDR2: SGHRS, YFSETQ. The CDR3 extends over 15 amino acids. Here the CDR3 DNA reads TGCGCCAGCAGCTTGGATGGGGGGGGCGGCCAGCCCCAGCATTTT. It yields the protein CASSLDGGGGQPQHF.

This clonotype has more than one count but fewer than ten. This chain uses TRBV2 with TRBJ2-3; TRBD2 matches 10 bases. This CDR3 contains 14 residues. Germline lookup yields CDR1 SNHLY and CDR2 FYNNEI. With V trimmed by 8 bases and J by 10 bases, 12 bases remained unmatched. CDR3 nucleotides: TGTGCCAGCTGTACCCGTCCGGGACTAGCGTCGCAGTATTTT. Translating it yields CASCTRPGLASQYF.

This clonotype showed up just a few times. The V call is TRBV20-1, the J call TRBJ2-3; possibly TRBD1 or TRBD2 for D (5 bases each). The CDR3 loop spans 15 amino acids. The V gene lost 3 bases and the J gene lost 4 bases, with 17 bases spanning the gap. Germline V lookup: CDR1 DFQATT, CDR2 SNEGSKA (reference sequence). This CDR3 is CSASAWDQSSDTQYF. The CDR3 coding sequence is TGCAGTGCTAGTGCTTGGGACCAGAGCTCAGATACGCAGTATTTT.

This clonotype was counted between two and nine times. For the CDR3, the DNA is TGTGCCAGCAGCTTAGCGGTGACCGACTACGAGCAGTACTTC. Translating gives CASSLAVTDYEQYF. This sequence joins TRBV7-2 and TRBJ2-7; D is ambiguous. The CDR3 is 14 residues long. Germline V gives CDR1 SGHTA, CDR2 FQGNSA. The V end lost 0 bases, the J end lost 3 bases, and 9 bases lay between the germline ends. The complete variable domain, with remaining parts taken from reference TRBV7-2 and TRBJ2-7, reads GAGVSQSPSNKVTEKGKDVELRCDPISGHTALYWYRQSLGQGLEFLIYFQGNSAPDKSGLPSDRFSAERTGGSVSTLTIQRTQQEDSAVYLCASSLAVTDYEQYFGPGTRLTVT.

This clonotype was picked up a small number of times. The chain uses TRBV10-3 and TRBJ2-3, with D possibly being TRBD1 or TRBD2 (6 bases each). From germline, CDR1 is ENHRY and CDR2 SYGVKD. This CDR3 has 15 amino acids. V was clipped by 4 bases and J by 0 bases, with 11 bases between them. Here the CDR3 reads CAISVMGGSTDTQYF. The CDR3 nucleotides read TGTGCCATCAGTGTTATGGGGGGCAGCACAGATACGCAGTATTTT.

V usage is TRBV29-1 and J usage is TRBJ1-5; 8 bases agree with TRBD1. V dropped 4 bases and J dropped 6; count of bases not matched to a gene: 5. The length of the CDR3 is 13 residues. Per germline, CDR1 SQVTM and CDR2 ANQGSEA. The CDR3 DNA is TGCAGCGTTGCAGGGGGCGGGAGTCAGCCCCAGCATTTT. Residues: CSVAGGGSQPQHF.

This clonotype was counted between two and nine times. V is TRBV20-1 and J is TRBJ2-3, with 9 bases aligning to TRBD2. The germline V gene encodes CDR1 DFQATT and CDR2 SNEGSKA (reference sequence). V lost 6 bases, J lost 2 bases, and 12 bases stayed unmatched. The CDR3 covers 16 residues. The DNA of the CDR3 is TGCAGTGCGATACCCGCGGGACTAGCTTCCACAGATACGCAGTATTTT. It is translated as CSAIPAGLASTDTQYF.

This chain connects TRBV7-2 to TRBJ2-5; 8 bases map to TRBD1. Germline CDR1 and CDR2: SGHTA and FQGNSA. The junction had 6 bases not matched to a gene; V was cut back by 2 bases and J by 7 bases. The CDR3 has 14 residues. DNA for the CDR3: TGTGCCAGCAGCTTATTAGGTGACAGGGGGACCCAGTACTTC. It encodes CASSLLGDRGTQYF.

This rearrangement joins TRBV4-3 to TRBJ2-7; D might be TRBD2 (6 bases). Trimming took off 1 base at V and 3 bases at J, with 13 bases between the two ends. The CDR3 is 15 amino acids. CDR1 is LGHNA, CDR2 YSLEER, per germline. The chain's CDR3 is CASSQVPGTYYEQYF. DNA for the CDR3: TGCGCCAGCAGCCAAGTACCCGGGACTTACTACGAGCAGTACTTC.

This clonotype has just a few counts. The J gene is TRBJ2-3, the V gene TRBV7-2, with 7 bases aligning to TRBD2. V lost 5 bases and J lost 3; bases outside the gene matches: 8. The CDR3 consists of 15 residues. Germline V lookup: CDR1 SGHTA, CDR2 FQGNSA. The CDR3, as DNA: TGTGCCAGCAGCCCGGCATGGGGGGGGACAGATACGCAGTATTTT. Translated: CASSPAWGGTDTQYF.

The chain is built from TRBV29-1 and TRBJ1-1; D not resolved. CDR1 SQVTM and CDR2 ANQGSEA come from the germline V gene. V lost 7 bases, J lost 4 bases, and 16 bases lay in between. This CDR3 is built from 13 residues. The CDR3 reads CSAKGGLGTEAFF. In DNA form, the CDR3 reads TGCAGCGCGAAGGGTGGTTTGGGCACTGAAGCTTTCTTT.

The V call is TRBV5-1, the J call TRBJ2-6, with 11 bases lining up with TRBD1. Germline CDR1 reads SGHRS; CDR2 reads YFSETQ. V trimming: 4 bases; J trimming: 0 bases; junction bases outside the gene matches: 9. The CDR3 covers 19 residues. The CDR3 bases are TGCGCCAGCAGCCTTGATTCAGGGACAGGGGGCTCTGGGGCCAACGTCCTGACTTTC. Its translation: CASSLDSGTGGSGANVLTF. Filled out from reference TRBV5-1 and TRBJ2-6, the complete variable domain reads KAGVTQTPRYLIKTRGQQVTLSCSPISGHRSVSWYQQTPGQGLQFLFEYFSETQRNKGNFPGRFSGRQFSNSRSEMNVSTLELGDSALYLCASSLDSGTGGSGANVLTFGAGSRLTVL.

This clonotype was picked up a small number of times. The DNA for the CDR3 is TGCAGTGCTAGCGATACTGGGGCCAACGTCCTGACTTTC. Amino acids: CSASDTGANVLTF. V and J are TRBV20-1 and TRBJ2-6; D gene ambiguous. V lost 3 bases and J 2 bases, leaving 5 bases between the germline ends. CDR1 is DFQATT and CDR2 is SNEGSKA in the germline V gene (reference sequence). The CDR3 loop spans 13 amino acids.

V gene TRBV28 combines with J gene TRBJ2-5, with 8 bases matching TRBD1. Germline CDR1 is MDHEN and CDR2 is SYDVKM. Trimming removed 4 bases from V and 3 bases from J; junction bases left unmatched: 7. CDR3 length equals 15 residues. CDR3 residues: CASSSTGTGEETQYF. In nucleotides, the CDR3 is TGTGCCAGCAGTTCAACCGGGACAGGTGAAGAGACCCAGTACTTC.

DNA of the CDR3: TGTGCCAGCAGCCAAGAACGTAGCGGCCCCACAGATACGCAGTATTTT. Amino acids: CASSQERSGPTDTQYF. V usage is TRBV3-1 and J usage is TRBJ2-3; perhaps TRBD2 as D (6 bases). Germline CDR1 LGHDT, CDR2 YNNKEL (reference sequence). V was pared by 0 bases and J by 2 bases, with 12 bases between. This CDR3 has 16 amino acids.

This clonotype appeared a few times. The J gene is TRBJ1-4, the V gene TRBV9; TRBD1 aligns across 8 bases. The CDR3 is 16 amino acids. Germline V lookup: CDR1 SGDLS, CDR2 YYNGEE. V was pared by 2 bases and J by 8 bases, with 11 bases of the junction left unmatched. This CDR3 reads CASSVEDREIREKLFF. As DNA, the CDR3 is TGTGCCAGCAGCGTCGAGGACAGGGAGATTCGGGAAAAACTGTTTTTT.

The chain recombines TRBV20-1 with TRBJ1-2; D is ambiguous. V shed 0 bases and J shed 4 bases, with 12 bases lying between them. In germline, CDR1 is DFQATT, CDR2 SNEGSKA (reference sequence). The CDR3 totals 14 residues. Here the CDR3 DNA reads TGCAGTGCTAGAGAGGATTTGGGAGCCTATGGCTACACCTTC. Its translation: CSAREDLGAYGYTF.

This clonotype appeared a few times. The V and J genes are TRBV9 and TRBJ1-1; D unclear. The CDR3 is 13 residues long. V was cut by 6 bases and J by 9 bases, with 18 bases left in between. CDR1 and CDR2 from the germline V gene are SGDLS and YYNGEE. The CDR3: CASTAVAASQAFF. The CDR3 DNA reads as TGTGCCAGCACCGCCGTGGCGGCCTCCCAAGCTTTCTTT.

This chain joins TRBV5-1 and TRBJ2-1; 7 bases match TRBD1. The germline CDR1 and CDR2 sequences are SGHRS and YFSETQ. V was clipped by 4 bases and J by 1 base; unmatched bases: 5. The length of the CDR3 is 15 residues. CDR3 loop: CASSATGASYNEQFF. CDR3 nucleotide sequence: TGCGCCAGCAGCGCAACAGGGGCGTCCTACAATGAGCAGTTCTTC.

This clonotype was seen more than once but under ten times. The chain couples TRBV7-2 to TRBJ2-3; D remains unclear. CDR1 SGHTA and CDR2 FQGNSA come from the germline V gene. This CDR3 region has 15 residues. The V end lost 9 bases, the J end lost 4 bases, and 20 bases lay between the germline ends. The CDR3 is CASGDRGVPPDTQYF. Written as DNA, the CDR3 is TGTGCCAGTGGCGATCGTGGTGTGCCGCCAGATACGCAGTATTTT.

This clonotype was found a few times. The genes are TRBV28 and TRBJ2-5; D is unclear. Trimming stripped 9 bases from V and 2 bases from J, with 16 bases between. The germline V gene encodes CDR1 MDHEN and CDR2 SYDVKM. The CDR3 has 14 residues. The DNA of the CDR3 is TGTGCCAGTGGCCGATTCCTGCGGCAAGAGACCCAGTACTTC. Protein sequence: CASGRFLRQETQYF.

The gene calls are TRBV5-1 and TRBJ2-1; the D gene could be TRBD1 or TRBD2 (7 bases each). This CDR3 has 16 amino acids. Germline assignment: CDR1 SGHRS and CDR2 YFSETQ. V dropped 4 bases and J dropped 3 bases, with 17 bases sitting between them. The CDR3 DNA sequence: TGCGCCAGCAGCACTCAGGGGGTAGCGGGCTACAATGAGCAGTTCTTC. This codes for CASSTQGVAGYNEQFF.

Worth noting for this clonotype: A read error may account for a junction end that differs from germline. This chain links TRBV12-3 or TRBV12-4 with TRBJ2-6, with TRBD1 identical over 8 bases. The CDR3 extends over 17 amino acids. The CDR3 spells CASSLEGQVTGANVLAF. In DNA form, the CDR3 reads TGTGCCAGCAGTTTGGAGGGACAGGTCACTGGGGCCAACGTCCTGGCTTTC.

In its sample, this clonotype was seen many times. This chain links TRBV7-2 with TRBJ2-7; TRBD2 matches at 11 bases. With 2 bases clipped from V and 3 bases from J, the junction kept 3 bases outside the gene matches. This CDR3 is 15 amino acids long. Germline V CDR1 and CDR2: SGHTA, FQGNSA. The CDR3 is CASSLRLAGYYEQYF. The CDR3 nucleotides read TGTGCCAGCAGCTTACGACTAGCGGGATACTACGAGCAGTACTTC.

Of note for this clonotype: One end of the junction does not line up with germline, which may come from a read error. The V gene is TRBV9, the J gene TRBJ2-3; D not resolved. Germline CDR1 is SGDLS and CDR2 is YYNGEE. CDR3 length: 13 residues. CDR3 amino acids: CASSGTRTDMQYF. The CDR3 region has the DNA TGTGCCAGCAGCGGGACCCGCACAGATATGCAGTATTTT.

In the case of this clonotype: The junction does not match germline at one end; this may be a read error. The rearrangement joins TRBV27 to TRBJ1-2; D may be TRBD1 (5 bases). CDR3 size: 13 residues. Germline CDR1 reads MNHEY; CDR2 reads SMNVEV (reference sequence). The CDR3 here is CANSLTGAGGYTF. DNA of the CDR3: TGTGCCAACAGTTTAACCGGGGCTGGTGGCTACACCTTC.

This clonotype occurred a few times. The chain recombines TRBV28 with TRBJ2-7, with D hard to call. V shed 1 base and J shed 7 bases, with 17 bases lying between them. From germline, CDR1 is MDHEN and CDR2 SYDVKM. The CDR3 is 15 amino acids. CDR3 in amino acids: CASSLLAERLEEQYF. CDR3 nucleotides: TGTGCCAGCAGTTTATTGGCCGAACGGTTGGAAGAGCAGTACTTC. Filled out from reference TRBV28 and TRBJ2-7, the complete variable domain reads DVKVTQSSRYLVKRTGEKVFLECVQDMDHENMFWYRQDPGLGLRLIYFSYDVKMKEKGDIPEGYSVSREKKERFSLILESASTNQTSMYLCASSLLAERLEEQYFGPGTRLTVT.

This clonotype was found many times. The V gene is TRBV20-1, the J gene TRBJ2-1; 7 positions match TRBD1. There are 14 residues in the CDR3. CDR1 is DFQATT and CDR2 is SNEGSKA in the germline V gene (reference sequence). With 6 bases clipped from V and 1 base from J, the junction kept 6 bases outside the gene matches. The CDR3 coding sequence is TGCAGTGCCCGACAGGGAAGTTCCTACAATGAGCAGTTCTTC. As protein: CSARQGSSYNEQFF.